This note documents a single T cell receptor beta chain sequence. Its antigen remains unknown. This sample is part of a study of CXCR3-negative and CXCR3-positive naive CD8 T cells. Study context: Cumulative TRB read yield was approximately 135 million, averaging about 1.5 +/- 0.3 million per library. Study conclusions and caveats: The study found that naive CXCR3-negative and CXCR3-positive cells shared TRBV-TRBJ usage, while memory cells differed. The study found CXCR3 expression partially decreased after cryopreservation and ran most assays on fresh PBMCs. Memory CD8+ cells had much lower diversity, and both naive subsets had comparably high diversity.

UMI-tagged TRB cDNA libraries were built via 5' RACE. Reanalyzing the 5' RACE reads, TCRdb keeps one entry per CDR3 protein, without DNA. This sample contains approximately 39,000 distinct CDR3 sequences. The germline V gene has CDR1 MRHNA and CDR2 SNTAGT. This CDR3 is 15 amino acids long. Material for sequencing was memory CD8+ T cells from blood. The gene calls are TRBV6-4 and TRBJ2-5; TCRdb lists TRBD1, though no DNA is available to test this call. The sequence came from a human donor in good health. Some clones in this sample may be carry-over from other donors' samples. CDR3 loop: CASSLTLDSSETQYF.